The 10 T cell receptor beta chains listed next were all sequenced from one sample in a study of cytotoxic CD8 clonotypes in ibrutinib-treated CLL. The data were produced by immunoSEQ multiplex PCR, yet TCRdb's version contains in-frame clones alone and is incomplete. The sample holds tens of thousands of clones, 45% to 65% seen once. The sequencing here drew on PBMCs, taken after 12 months of ibrutinib treatment. Receptors were obtained from a human donor with chronic lymphocytic leukemia.

Ten or more counts support this clone. The CDR3 DNA sequence: TGTGCCAGCAGCTTGGCCGCCGGCTCTAGCTCTGGAAACACCATATATTTT. It codes for CASSLAAGSSSGNTIYF. The chain is built from TRBV5-4 and TRBJ1-3; no firm D call. Between the trimmed V and J ends, which lost 0 bases and 0 bases, there was a span of 13 bases. Germline assignment: CDR1 SGHNT and CDR2 YYREEE (reference sequence). The CDR3 has 17 amino acids.

V gene TRBV10-3 combines with J gene TRBJ2-2, with D maybe TRBD1 (6 bases). Trimming pared 0 bases from V and 5 bases from J, leaving 10 bases between. Germline CDR1 reads ENHRY; CDR2 reads SYGVKD. The CDR3 is 15 amino acids. CDR3 region: CAISESRGWTGELFF. DNA of the CDR3: TGTGCCATCAGTGAGTCGAGGGGGTGGACCGGGGAGCTGTTTTTT.

This chain uses TRBV5-6 with TRBJ2-4, with 8 bases fitting TRBD1. Germline V gives CDR1 SGHDT, CDR2 YYEEEE. The CDR3 loop spans 13 amino acids. Losses at the gene ends were 5 bases for V and 10 bases for J; bases not matched to a gene: 8. This CDR3 reads CASRSGTGGIQYF. The CDR3 DNA reads TGTGCCAGCAGATCCGGGACAGGCGGTATTCAGTACTTC. Drawing the rest from reference TRBV5-6 and TRBJ2-4, the complete variable domain is DAGVTQSPTHLIKTRGQQVTLRCSPKSGHDTVSWYQQALGQGPQFIFQYYEEEERQRGNFPDRFSGHQFPNYSSELNVNALLLGDSALYLCASRSGTGGIQYFGAGTRLSVL.

In its sample, this clone was seen once. The V and J genes are TRBV4-2 and TRBJ2-1; 10 nucleotides agree with TRBD2. The CDR3 has 16 residues. Germline values: CDR1 LGHNA, CDR2 YNFKEQ. V lost 1 base, J lost 6 bases, and 6 bases stayed unmatched. The chain's CDR3 is CASSQGSGGASNEQFF. CDR3 coding DNA: TGTGCCAGCAGCCAAGGGAGCGGGGGGGCCAGCAATGAGCAGTTCTTC.

This clone was picked up a small number of times. The chain recombines TRBV7-9 with TRBJ1-6; D gene uncertain. The CDR3 contains 14 residues. Germline V lookup: CDR1 SEHNR, CDR2 FQNEAQ (reference sequence). The germline V and J ends were trimmed by 1 base and 10 bases, with 11 bases remaining between them. As DNA, the CDR3 is TGTGCCAGCAGCTTAGTCGGGCGAGAATCACCCCTCCACTTT. Encoded protein: CASSLVGRESPLHF.

This clone was recorded once. The V call is TRBV5-4, the J call TRBJ2-5; D not resolved. The CDR3 has 14 residues. Germline values: CDR1 SGHNT, CDR2 YYREEE (reference sequence). The V and J ends lost 1 base and 1 base respectively, with 8 bases between them. CDR3 in amino acids: CASSLRMSQETQYF. The CDR3 DNA reads as TGTGCCAGCAGCTTGAGGATGTCCCAAGAGACCCAGTACTTC.

This clone was seen a handful of times. V gene TRBV18 combines with J gene TRBJ1-2; the match to TRBD1 covers 9 bases. There are 15 residues in the CDR3. Trimming took 6 bases from V and 4 from J; bases not matched to a gene: 9. Germline V gene sequence: CDR1 KGHSH, CDR2 LQKENI. CDR3: CASSGTGLFGYGYTF. DNA of the CDR3: TGTGCCAGCTCGGGGACAGGGCTTTTCGGCTATGGCTACACCTTC.

This clone has a handful of counts. The chain carries TRBV27 and TRBJ2-3; 7 bases match TRBD1. The CDR3 covers 17 residues. Germline lookup yields CDR1 MNHEY and CDR2 SMNVEV (reference sequence). J was trimmed by 8 bases and V by 0 bases; bases with no gene match: 14. The CDR3 sequence is CASSLSKQGLGVGTQYF. CDR3 nucleotides: TGTGCCAGCAGTTTATCCAAACAGGGGTTGGGGGTAGGTACGCAGTATTTT.

This rearrangement joins TRBV6-5 to TRBJ2-7, with 10 bases identical to TRBD2. Trimming took 10 bases from V and 3 from J; bases not matched to a gene: 12. CDR3 length: 15 amino acids. From germline, CDR1 is MNHEY and CDR2 SVGAGI. The CDR3 loop reads CAISARTSGNYEQYF. As DNA, the CDR3 is TGTGCCATCAGCGCTAGGACTAGCGGCAACTACGAGCAGTACTTC.

The J gene is TRBJ1-5, the V gene TRBV18, with 10 bases that match TRBD1. CDR3 length: 16 residues. The J segment lost 0 bases and the V segment lost 3 bases, leaving 2 bases of the junction unmatched. CDR1 and CDR2 (germline): KGHSH, LQKENI. The CDR3 DNA reads as TGTGCCAGCTCACCGGGGACAGGGGATAGCAATCAGCCCCAGCATTTT. It yields the protein CASSPGTGDSNQPQHF.